The rows below give T cell receptor beta chains drawn from one sample of a study of resident and recirculating memory T cells in vitiligo. Sequencing was performed with immunoSEQ multiplex PCR; in TCRdb, only in-frame clones are kept and a portion is missing. The sample carries 35,000 to 45,000 clones, about nine tenths recorded once. Sequenced sample: blood. These receptors were taken from a male donor with vitiligo. Both conserved end residues are part of each CDR3. Each record gives: V gene, clone size, D gene, J gene, CDR3 DNA, CDR3 protein. D genes are given only for firm matches. Clone size is not always given. Where it is, it says once, few, many or a class for expanded clones.

v_call: TRBV4-3; clone_size: -; d_call: -; j_call: TRBJ2-2; cdr3_nt: TGCGCCAGCAGCCCGGGACAAACGAACACCGGGGAGCTGTTTTTT; cdr3_aa: CASSPGQTNTGELFF
v_call: TRBV5-1; clone_size: -; d_call: -; j_call: TRBJ2-5; cdr3_nt: TGCGCCAGCAGCTTGGAGGGCAGGGGTGAAGAGACCCAGTACTTC; cdr3_aa: CASSLEGRGEETQYF
v_call: TRBV6-5; clone_size: -; d_call: TRBD1; j_call: TRBJ2-7; cdr3_nt: TGTGCCAGCAGTCCTCGACAGGGGGCGGCCTACGAGCAGTACTTC; cdr3_aa: CASSPRQGAAYEQYF
v_call: TRBV4-2; clone_size: -; d_call: TRBD2; j_call: TRBJ2-1; cdr3_nt: TGTGCCAGCAGCCAAGGTGGAGCGGGGCAGTACAATGAGCAGTTCTTC; cdr3_aa: CASSQGGAGQYNEQFF
v_call: TRBV15; clone_size: -; d_call: TRBD1; j_call: TRBJ1-4; cdr3_nt: TGTGCCACCCAGGGGGCAACTAATGAAAAACTGTTTTTT; cdr3_aa: CATQGATNEKLFF
v_call: TRBV6-6; clone_size: -; d_call: -; j_call: TRBJ2-2; cdr3_nt: TGTGCCAGCACCGGACAGACTAACACCGGGGAGCTGTTTTTT; cdr3_aa: CASTGQTNTGELFF
v_call: TRBV5-8; clone_size: -; d_call: -; j_call: TRBJ2-7; cdr3_nt: TGTGCCAGCAGCTTGGACACCTACGAGCAGTACTTC; cdr3_aa: CASSLDTYEQYF
v_call: TRBV30; clone_size: -; d_call: -; j_call: TRBJ1-5; cdr3_nt: TGTGCCTGGAGCGATGACACGAGTGATCAGCCCCAGCATTTT; cdr3_aa: CAWSDDTSDQPQHF
v_call: TRBV5-1; clone_size: -; d_call: TRBD1; j_call: TRBJ1-2; cdr3_nt: TGCGCCAGCACTAGGGACAGGGCCTACGGCTACACCTTC; cdr3_aa: CASTRDRAYGYTF
v_call: TRBV5-5; clone_size: -; d_call: -; j_call: TRBJ1-2; cdr3_nt: TGTGCCAGCAGCTTGGAGCCCAGGCCTGTATATGGCTACACCTTC; cdr3_aa: CASSLEPRPVYGYTF
v_call: TRBV7-3; clone_size: -; d_call: TRBD2; j_call: TRBJ2-3; cdr3_nt: TGTGCCAGCAGCTTAACTCTAGCGGCCACAGATACGCAGTATTTT; cdr3_aa: CASSLTLAATDTQYF
v_call: TRBV18; clone_size: -; d_call: -; j_call: TRBJ1-1; cdr3_nt: TGTGCCAGCTCACCACCGGCCAATACTGAAGCTTTCTTT; cdr3_aa: CASSPPANTEAFF
v_call: TRBV6-6; clone_size: -; d_call: -; j_call: TRBJ2-7; cdr3_nt: TGTGCCAGCAGTTACTCCTCAGCGTTCTCCTACGAGCAGTACTTC; cdr3_aa: CASSYSSAFSYEQYF
v_call: TRBV27; clone_size: -; d_call: TRBD2; j_call: TRBJ2-2; cdr3_nt: TGTGCCAGCAGATTAAGCGGGGGAGCGACCGGGGAGCTGTTTTTT; cdr3_aa: CASRLSGGATGELFF
v_call: TRBV9; clone_size: once; d_call: TRBD2; j_call: TRBJ2-1; cdr3_nt: TGTGCCAGCAGCCCCAGCGGGGGTTCCTACAATGAGCAGTTCTTC; cdr3_aa: CASSPSGGSYNEQFF
v_call: TRBV5-1; clone_size: -; d_call: TRBD1; j_call: TRBJ1-2; cdr3_nt: TGCGCCAGCAGCTTGCGACCGGGACAGGTTTATGGCTACACCTTC; cdr3_aa: CASSLRPGQVYGYTF
v_call: TRBV5-6; clone_size: -; d_call: TRBD1; j_call: TRBJ2-2; cdr3_nt: TGTGCCAGCAGCCTACTACAGGGGGCGAAGGCCGGGGAGCTGTTTTTT; cdr3_aa: CASSLLQGAKAGELFF
v_call: TRBV9; clone_size: -; d_call: -; j_call: TRBJ2-1; cdr3_nt: TGTGCCAGCAGCGGCAAAAGGGGCGGTGAGCAGTTCTTC; cdr3_aa: CASSGKRGGEQFF
v_call: TRBV18; clone_size: once; d_call: TRBD1; j_call: TRBJ1-3; cdr3_nt: TGTGCCAGCTCACCATCTGGGACAGGTGGAAACACCATATATTTT; cdr3_aa: CASSPSGTGGNTIYF
v_call: TRBV7-6; clone_size: once; d_call: -; j_call: TRBJ1-6; cdr3_nt: TGTGCCAGCAGCTTAGGGACAGAGAATTCACCCCTCCACTTT; cdr3_aa: CASSLGTENSPLHF
v_call: TRBV7-2; clone_size: -; d_call: TRBD2; j_call: TRBJ2-1; cdr3_nt: TGTGCCAGCAGCTTAGTCCCTAGCGGGGGGGTCAATGAGCAGTTCTTC; cdr3_aa: CASSLVPSGGVNEQFF
v_call: TRBV6-4; clone_size: -; d_call: TRBD1; j_call: TRBJ2-7; cdr3_nt: TGTGCCAGCAGCCTTCAACGGGACAGCCCCTACGAGCAGTACTTC; cdr3_aa: CASSLQRDSPYEQYF
v_call: TRBV10-2; clone_size: -; d_call: -; j_call: TRBJ1-4; cdr3_nt: TGCGCCAGCAGTGACCCCCGGGTCTCTAATGAAAAACTGTTTTTT; cdr3_aa: CASSDPRVSNEKLFF
v_call: TRBV12-5; clone_size: -; d_call: TRBD1; j_call: TRBJ1-1; cdr3_nt: TGTGCTAGTGGTTTGGTACCAGGGGGAAGCACTGAAGCTTTCTTT; cdr3_aa: CASGLVPGGSTEAFF
v_call: TRBV19; clone_size: -; d_call: -; j_call: TRBJ1-4; cdr3_nt: TGTGCCAGTAGTATAAGCACAACTAATGAAAAACTGTTTTTT; cdr3_aa: CASSISTTNEKLFF
v_call: TRBV4-3; clone_size: -; d_call: -; j_call: TRBJ1-2; cdr3_nt: TGCGCCAGCAGCCAATTATCACAGGGTTTGAGCTATGGCTACACCTTC; cdr3_aa: CASSQLSQGLSYGYTF
v_call: TRBV5-8; clone_size: -; d_call: -; j_call: TRBJ2-3; cdr3_nt: TGTGCCAGCAGCTTGGGGAGCGGCACAGATACGCAGTATTTT; cdr3_aa: CASSLGSGTDTQYF
v_call: TRBV27; clone_size: once; d_call: TRBD2; j_call: TRBJ2-7; cdr3_nt: TGTGCCAGCAGGGGCGGGAGCTCCTACGAGCAGTACTTC; cdr3_aa: CASRGGSSYEQYF
v_call: TRBV9; clone_size: few; d_call: -; j_call: TRBJ1-5; cdr3_nt: TGTGCCAGCAGCGTAGGAGGAGGGCAGTATCAGCCCCAGCATTTT; cdr3_aa: CASSVGGGQYQPQHF
v_call: TRBV19; clone_size: -; d_call: -; j_call: TRBJ2-3; cdr3_nt: TGTGCCAGTAGAGCCACAGATACGCAGTATTTT; cdr3_aa: CASRATDTQYF
v_call: TRBV5-1; clone_size: few; d_call: TRBD1; j_call: TRBJ1-6; cdr3_nt: TGCGCCAGCAGCTTGGACAGGGGTAATTCACCCCTCCACTTT; cdr3_aa: CASSLDRGNSPLHF
v_call: TRBV7-2; clone_size: few; d_call: TRBD1; j_call: TRBJ1-2; cdr3_nt: TGTGCCAGCAGCATTTACTCAGGGGGCGTTCACTATGGCTACACCTTC; cdr3_aa: CASSIYSGGVHYGYTF
v_call: TRBV7-9; clone_size: few; d_call: -; j_call: TRBJ1-2; cdr3_nt: TGTGCCAGCAGCTTACGGGCAGGGGCAGGGGGCTACACCTTC; cdr3_aa: CASSLRAGAGGYTF
v_call: TRBV5-6; clone_size: -; d_call: TRBD1; j_call: TRBJ2-7; cdr3_nt: TGTGCCAGCAGCCCTCGGTTGGGACAGCTCCCAACCTACGAGCAGTACTTC; cdr3_aa: CASSPRLGQLPTYEQYF
v_call: TRBV5-6; clone_size: -; d_call: TRBD1; j_call: TRBJ2-2; cdr3_nt: TGTGCCAGCAGCTATACAGGGGAGAGCACCGGGGAGCTGTTTTTT; cdr3_aa: CASSYTGESTGELFF
v_call: TRBV7-8; clone_size: -; d_call: -; j_call: TRBJ2-4; cdr3_nt: TGTGCCAGCAGCTCGTACTCTAGGCTGTACTTC; cdr3_aa: CASSSYSRLYF
v_call: TRBV5-1; clone_size: -; d_call: TRBD2; j_call: TRBJ2-1; cdr3_nt: TGCGCCAGCAGCCCCGGGGGGGCTGATCAAAATGAGCAGTTCTTC; cdr3_aa: CASSPGGADQNEQFF
v_call: TRBV7-9; clone_size: -; d_call: TRBD1; j_call: TRBJ1-2; cdr3_nt: TGTGCCAGCAGCTCCCCAGCGACAGGGAGCTATGGCTACACCTTC; cdr3_aa: CASSSPATGSYGYTF
v_call: TRBV5-1; clone_size: -; d_call: TRBD1; j_call: TRBJ1-3; cdr3_nt: TGCGCCAGCAGCTCCGGGACAGACGGAAACACCATATATTTT; cdr3_aa: CASSSGTDGNTIYF
v_call: TRBV19; clone_size: -; d_call: TRBD1; j_call: TRBJ1-2; cdr3_nt: TGTGCCAGTAGTATTCCGACAGGGTGGGACTATGGCTACACCTTC; cdr3_aa: CASSIPTGWDYGYTF
v_call: TRBV4-2; clone_size: once; d_call: TRBD1; j_call: TRBJ2-3; cdr3_nt: TGTGCCAGCAGCCAATCCATCGGGACAGGGAGAGATACGCAGTATTTT; cdr3_aa: CASSQSIGTGRDTQYF
v_call: TRBV7-9; clone_size: -; d_call: TRBD2; j_call: TRBJ2-7; cdr3_nt: TGTGCCAGCACCGTGACTAGCTCCCACGAGCAGTACTTC; cdr3_aa: CASTVTSSHEQYF
v_call: TRBV9; clone_size: -; d_call: TRBD1; j_call: TRBJ1-2; cdr3_nt: TGTGCCAGCAGCGTAGGGACAGGGCGCCATGGCTACACCTTC; cdr3_aa: CASSVGTGRHGYTF
v_call: TRBV27; clone_size: -; d_call: -; j_call: TRBJ2-5; cdr3_nt: TGTGCCAGCAGTCCCATAGGTGGGGCGACAAGGGAGACCCAGTACTTC; cdr3_aa: CASSPIGGATRETQYF
v_call: TRBV7-2; clone_size: -; d_call: -; j_call: TRBJ1-6; cdr3_nt: TGTGCCAGCAGCCCTGCGGGTAGGGCCTATAATTCACCCCTCCACTTT; cdr3_aa: CASSPAGRAYNSPLHF
v_call: TRBV7-2; clone_size: -; d_call: TRBD1; j_call: TRBJ2-1; cdr3_nt: TGTGCCAGCAGCTTAGCAGGGGGCCTTTACAATGAGCAGTTCTTC; cdr3_aa: CASSLAGGLYNEQFF
v_call: TRBV5-8; clone_size: -; d_call: -; j_call: TRBJ1-6; cdr3_nt: TGTGCCAGCAGCTTGGGTGGGGGCCTCCAAGTTTCACCCCTCCACTTT; cdr3_aa: CASSLGGGLQVSPLHF
v_call: TRBV29-1; clone_size: once; d_call: TRBD1; j_call: TRBJ1-2; cdr3_nt: TGCAGCGTCGGGACAGGGGCGCTTTATGGCTACACCTTC; cdr3_aa: CSVGTGALYGYTF
v_call: TRBV19; clone_size: -; d_call: -; j_call: TRBJ1-1; cdr3_nt: TGTGCCAGTAGTTTAGCAGGGTCTAGAGGTCGGACTGAAGCTTTCTTT; cdr3_aa: CASSLAGSRGRTEAFF
v_call: TRBV12-5; clone_size: few; d_call: TRBD1; j_call: TRBJ1-6; cdr3_nt: TGTGCTACCCGGACAGGCAATTCACCCCTCCACTTT; cdr3_aa: CATRTGNSPLHF
v_call: TRBV18; clone_size: few; d_call: -; j_call: TRBJ1-4; cdr3_nt: TGTGCCAGCTCACCGGAGCAGGGGCGAAGTAATGAAAAACTGTTTTTT; cdr3_aa: CASSPEQGRSNEKLFF
v_call: TRBV18; clone_size: -; d_call: -; j_call: TRBJ1-1; cdr3_nt: TGTGCCAGCTCGGAAAGACAGGTGAACACTGAAGCTTTCTTT; cdr3_aa: CASSERQVNTEAFF
v_call: TRBV29-1; clone_size: -; d_call: TRBD2; j_call: TRBJ2-3; cdr3_nt: TGCAGCGTTGTTACGGGGGGGCACAGATATACGCAGTATTTT; cdr3_aa: CSVVTGGHRYTQYF
v_call: TRBV5-4; clone_size: -; d_call: TRBD2; j_call: TRBJ2-1; cdr3_nt: TGTGCCAGCAGCTTAGACGGGGGGTCAGGTGAGCAGTTCTTC; cdr3_aa: CASSLDGGSGEQFF
v_call: TRBV5-1; clone_size: -; d_call: -; j_call: TRBJ2-3; cdr3_nt: TGCGCCAGCACCCTCTCAGGTAGTAATACGCAGTATTTT; cdr3_aa: CASTLSGSNTQYF
v_call: TRBV18; clone_size: once; d_call: -; j_call: TRBJ1-6; cdr3_nt: TGTGCCAGCTCACTTGTCTCGGGGGTAGGGAATTCACCCCTCCACTTT; cdr3_aa: CASSLVSGVGNSPLHF
v_call: TRBV27; clone_size: -; d_call: TRBD1; j_call: TRBJ1-2; cdr3_nt: TGTGCCAGCAGTTTATGGGGGACAGGGGGAAGGGGCTACACCTTC; cdr3_aa: CASSLWGTGGRGYTF
v_call: TRBV7-9; clone_size: -; d_call: -; j_call: TRBJ2-1; cdr3_nt: TGTGCCAGCAGCTTCCCTTGGCAAAATGAGCAGTTCTTC; cdr3_aa: CASSFPWQNEQFF
v_call: TRBV19; clone_size: few; d_call: -; j_call: TRBJ1-2; cdr3_nt: TGTGCCAGTAGTATAGATCGCCCATACGACAGGTACCCAAGTGGCTACACCTTC; cdr3_aa: CASSIDRPYDRYPSGYTF
v_call: TRBV11-2; clone_size: -; d_call: TRBD2; j_call: TRBJ2-7; cdr3_nt: TGTGCCAGCAGCTCCGGGACTACTTCCTACGAGCAGTACTTC; cdr3_aa: CASSSGTTSYEQYF